Sequencing of this T cell receptor (beta chain) was carried out in a study of T cell changes during pregnancy in multiple sclerosis. The protocol was immunoSEQ multiplex PCR, while the TCRdb copy is restricted to in-frame clones and leaves out a portion. The top ten clones hold 0.45% to 0.65% of a sample with 40,000 to 60,000 clones, approximately 92% of them seen once. Germline CDR1 and CDR2: SGHNT and YYREEE (reference sequence). The CDR3 consists of 14 residues. V shed 3 bases, J shed 12 bases, and the junction held 4 bases outside the gene matches. The chain recombines TRBV5-4 with TRBJ2-1, with 15 bases aligning to TRBD2. The sequence came from a female donor with multiple sclerosis, enrolled in a pregnancy study. Specimen: CD4+ T cells from peripheral blood mononuclear cells, collected after pregnancy. The CDR3 region has the DNA TGTGCCAGCAGCTCCGGGACTAGCGGGAGGTGGCAGTTCTTC. This sequence encodes CASSSGTSGRWQFF.